This T cell receptor (beta chain) was sequenced during a study of shared clonotypes between healthy human individuals. Study-level results: It was observed that approximately 5% of naive CD4 clonotypes were shared across several donors.

With respect to this clone: Antigen: not known.

This CDR3 region has 13 residues. V was clipped by 4 bases and J by 4 bases, with 10 bases between them. Germline CDR1 is MNHNS and CDR2 is SASEGT. Genomic DNA (from each subset) was split evenly across several immunoSEQ plates. The data were produced by immunoSEQ multiplex PCR, yet TCRdb's version contains in-frame clones alone and is incomplete. The sample has some 2.3 million clones; more than 80% are singletons. The TCR sequence derives from a man aged 18-30 years in good health. Some clones in this sample may be carry-over from other donors' samples. This chain links TRBV6-1 with TRBJ1-2; weak D call: TRBD1 (5 bases). What was sequenced was naive CD4+ T cells from PBMCs. The sample's subset: CD45RA+ positively selected. The CDR3 sequence is CASSAGASYGYTF. The CDR3, as DNA: TGTGCCAGCAGTGCCGGGGCTAGCTATGGCTACACCTTC.